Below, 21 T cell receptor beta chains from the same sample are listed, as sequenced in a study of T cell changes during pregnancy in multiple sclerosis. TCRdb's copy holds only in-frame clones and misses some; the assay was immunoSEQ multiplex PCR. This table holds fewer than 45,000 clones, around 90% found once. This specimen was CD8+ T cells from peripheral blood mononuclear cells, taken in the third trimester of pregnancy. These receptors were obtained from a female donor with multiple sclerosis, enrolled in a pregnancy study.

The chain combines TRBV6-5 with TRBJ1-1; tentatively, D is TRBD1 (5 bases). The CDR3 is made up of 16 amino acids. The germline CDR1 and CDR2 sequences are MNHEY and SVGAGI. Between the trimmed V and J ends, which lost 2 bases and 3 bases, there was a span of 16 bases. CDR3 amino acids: CASSYDGAATDTEAFF. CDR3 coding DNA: TGTGCCAGCAGTTACGATGGGGCAGCGACGGACACTGAAGCTTTCTTT.

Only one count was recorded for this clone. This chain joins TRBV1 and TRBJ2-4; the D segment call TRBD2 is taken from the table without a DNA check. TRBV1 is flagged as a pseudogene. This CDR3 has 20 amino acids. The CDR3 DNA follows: TGCACCAGCAGCCAAGATCGGGGACTAGCGGGGGAATTGTCCAAAAACATTCAGTACTTC. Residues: CTSSQDRGLAGELSKNIQYF.

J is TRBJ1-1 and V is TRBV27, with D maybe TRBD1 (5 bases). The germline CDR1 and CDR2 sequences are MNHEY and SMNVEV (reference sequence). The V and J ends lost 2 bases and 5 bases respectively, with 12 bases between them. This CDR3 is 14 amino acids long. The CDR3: CASSLGGRGTEAFF. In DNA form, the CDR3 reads TGTGCCAGCAGTTTAGGGGGACGGGGGACTGAAGCTTTCTTT.

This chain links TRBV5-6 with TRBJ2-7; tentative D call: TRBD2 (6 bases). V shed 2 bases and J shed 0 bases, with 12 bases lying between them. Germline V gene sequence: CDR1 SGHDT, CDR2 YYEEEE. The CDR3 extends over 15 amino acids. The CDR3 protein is CASSFLETSSYEQYF. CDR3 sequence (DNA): TGTGCCAGCAGCTTTCTCGAGACTAGCTCCTACGAGCAGTACTTC.

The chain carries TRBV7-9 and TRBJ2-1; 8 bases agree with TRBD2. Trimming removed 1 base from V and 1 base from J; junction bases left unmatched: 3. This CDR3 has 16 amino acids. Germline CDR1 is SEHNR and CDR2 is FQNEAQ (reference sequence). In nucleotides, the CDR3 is TGTGCCAGCAGCTTAGTAGCGGGGCATTCCTACAATGAGCAGTTCTTC. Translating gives CASSLVAGHSYNEQFF.

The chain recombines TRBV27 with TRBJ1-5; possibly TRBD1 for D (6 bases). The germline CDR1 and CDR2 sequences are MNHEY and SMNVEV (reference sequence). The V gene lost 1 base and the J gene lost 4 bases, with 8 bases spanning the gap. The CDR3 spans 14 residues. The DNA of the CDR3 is TGTGCCAGCAGTTTATTAGGGACAAATCAGCCCCAGCATTTT. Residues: CASSLLGTNQPQHF.

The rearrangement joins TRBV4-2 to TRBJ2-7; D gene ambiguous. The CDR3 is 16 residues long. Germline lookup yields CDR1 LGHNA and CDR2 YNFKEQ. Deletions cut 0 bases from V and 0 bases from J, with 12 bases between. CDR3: CASSQDNPVPSYEQYF. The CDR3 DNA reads TGTGCCAGCAGCCAAGATAATCCAGTTCCCTCCTACGAGCAGTACTTC.

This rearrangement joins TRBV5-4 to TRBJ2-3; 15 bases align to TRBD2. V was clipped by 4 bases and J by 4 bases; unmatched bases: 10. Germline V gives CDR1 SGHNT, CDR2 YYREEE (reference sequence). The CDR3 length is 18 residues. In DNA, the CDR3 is TGTGCCAGCAGCGGGACTAGCGGGGGGCCCGGCGGGGCAGATACGCAGTATTTT. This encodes CASSGTSGGPGGADTQYF.

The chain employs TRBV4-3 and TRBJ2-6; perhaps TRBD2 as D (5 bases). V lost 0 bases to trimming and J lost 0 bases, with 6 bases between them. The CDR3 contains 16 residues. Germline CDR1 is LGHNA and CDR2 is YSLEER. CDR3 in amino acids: CASSQDAGSGANVLTF. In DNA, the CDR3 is TGCGCCAGCAGCCAAGATGCGGGCTCTGGGGCCAACGTCCTGACTTTC.

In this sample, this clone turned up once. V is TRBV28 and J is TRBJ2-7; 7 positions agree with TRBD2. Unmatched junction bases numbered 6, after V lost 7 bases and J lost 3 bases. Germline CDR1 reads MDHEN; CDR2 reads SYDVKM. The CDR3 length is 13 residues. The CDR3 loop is CASKSGLVYEQYF. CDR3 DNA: TGTGCCAGCAAATCAGGACTAGTCTACGAGCAGTACTTC. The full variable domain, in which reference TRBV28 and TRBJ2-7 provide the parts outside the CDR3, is DVKVTQSSRYLVKRTGEKVFLECVQDMDHENMFWYRQDPGLGLRLIYFSYDVKMKEKGDIPEGYSVSREKKERFSLILESASTNQTSMYLCASKSGLVYEQYFGPGTRLTVT.

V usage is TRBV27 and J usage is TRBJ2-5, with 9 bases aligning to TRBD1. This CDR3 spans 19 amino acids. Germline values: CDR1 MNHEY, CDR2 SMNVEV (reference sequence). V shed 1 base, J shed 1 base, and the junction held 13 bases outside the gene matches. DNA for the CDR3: TGTGCCAGCAGTTTATTCTTCCTAGGACAGGGGACGGTCCAAGAGACCCAGTACTTC. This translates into CASSLFFLGQGTVQETQYF.

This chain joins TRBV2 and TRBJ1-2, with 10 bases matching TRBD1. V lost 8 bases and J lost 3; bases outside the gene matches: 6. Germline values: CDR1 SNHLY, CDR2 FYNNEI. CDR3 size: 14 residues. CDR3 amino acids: CASRWTGGDYGYTF. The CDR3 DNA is TGTGCCAGCCGATGGACAGGGGGGGACTATGGCTACACCTTC.

In DNA, the CDR3 is TGTGCCAGCAGCGTAGATCAACTAGCGGGGGGAATATCCTACAATGAGCAGTTCTTC. As protein: CASSVDQLAGGISYNEQFF. V is TRBV9 and J is TRBJ2-1, with 12 bases fitting TRBD2. The CDR3 length is 19 residues. Looked up from germline, CDR1 is SGDLS and CDR2 is YYNGEE. After removal of 0 bases from V and 1 base from J, the junction contained 8 bases not matched to a gene.

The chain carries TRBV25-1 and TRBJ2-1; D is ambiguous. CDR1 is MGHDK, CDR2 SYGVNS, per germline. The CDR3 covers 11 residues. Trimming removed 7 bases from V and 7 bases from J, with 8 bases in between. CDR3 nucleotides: TGTGCCAGCACTCCGGGTAATGAGCAGTTCTTC. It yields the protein CASTPGNEQFF.

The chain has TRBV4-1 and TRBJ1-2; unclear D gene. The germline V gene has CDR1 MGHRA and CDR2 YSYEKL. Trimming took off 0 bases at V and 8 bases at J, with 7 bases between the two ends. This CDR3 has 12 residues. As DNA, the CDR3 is TGCGCCAGCAGCCAAGATCCCCAGGGCTACACCTTC. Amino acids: CASSQDPQGYTF.

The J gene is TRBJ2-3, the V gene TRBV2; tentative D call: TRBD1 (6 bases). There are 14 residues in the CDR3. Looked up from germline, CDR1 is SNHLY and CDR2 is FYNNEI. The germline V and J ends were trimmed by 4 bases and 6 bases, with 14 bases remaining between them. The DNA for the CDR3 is TGTGCCAGCAGTGCCCTGGGGGCCTGGGATACGCAGTATTTT. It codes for CASSALGAWDTQYF. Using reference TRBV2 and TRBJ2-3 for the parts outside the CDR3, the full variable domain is EPEVTQTPSHQVTQMGQEVILRCVPISNHLYFYWYRQILGQKVEFLVSFYNNEISEKSEIFDDQFSVERPDGSNFTLKIRSTKLEDSAMYFCASSALGAWDTQYFGPGTRLTVL.

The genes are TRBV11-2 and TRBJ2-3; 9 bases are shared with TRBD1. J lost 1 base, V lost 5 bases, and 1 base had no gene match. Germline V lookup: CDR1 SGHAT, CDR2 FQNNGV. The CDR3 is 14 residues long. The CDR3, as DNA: TGTGCCAGCAGCAGGGACAGGGGCACAGATACGCAGTATTTT. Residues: CASSRDRGTDTQYF.

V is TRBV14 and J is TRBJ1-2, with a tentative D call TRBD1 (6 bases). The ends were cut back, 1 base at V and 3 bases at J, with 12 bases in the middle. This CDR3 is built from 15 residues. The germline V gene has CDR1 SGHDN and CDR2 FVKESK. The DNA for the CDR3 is TGTGCCAGCAGCCAAGGTGGGGGCTACGACTATGGCTACACCTTC. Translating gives CASSQGGGYDYGYTF.

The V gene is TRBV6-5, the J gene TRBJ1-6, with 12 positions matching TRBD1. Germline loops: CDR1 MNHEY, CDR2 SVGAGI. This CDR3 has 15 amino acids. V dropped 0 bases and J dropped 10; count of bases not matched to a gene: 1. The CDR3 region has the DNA TGTGCCAGCAGTTACTCGGGGACAGGGGGCTCACCCCTCCACTTT. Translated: CASSYSGTGGSPLHF.

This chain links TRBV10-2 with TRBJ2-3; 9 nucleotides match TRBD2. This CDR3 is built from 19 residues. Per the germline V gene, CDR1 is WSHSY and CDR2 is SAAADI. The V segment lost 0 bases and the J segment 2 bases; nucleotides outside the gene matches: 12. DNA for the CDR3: TGCGCCAGCAGTGAGTCGATAGCGGGGGAGAATATTAACACAGATACGCAGTATTTT. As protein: CASSESIAGENINTDTQYF.

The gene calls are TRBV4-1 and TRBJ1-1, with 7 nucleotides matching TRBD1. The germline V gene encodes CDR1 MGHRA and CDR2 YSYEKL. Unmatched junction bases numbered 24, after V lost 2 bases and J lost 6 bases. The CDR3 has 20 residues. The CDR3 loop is CASSQRDQTGRVAGQPEAFF. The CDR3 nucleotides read TGCGCCAGCAGCCAAAGGGACCAGACAGGGCGGGTGGCGGGGCAGCCTGAAGCTTTCTTT.